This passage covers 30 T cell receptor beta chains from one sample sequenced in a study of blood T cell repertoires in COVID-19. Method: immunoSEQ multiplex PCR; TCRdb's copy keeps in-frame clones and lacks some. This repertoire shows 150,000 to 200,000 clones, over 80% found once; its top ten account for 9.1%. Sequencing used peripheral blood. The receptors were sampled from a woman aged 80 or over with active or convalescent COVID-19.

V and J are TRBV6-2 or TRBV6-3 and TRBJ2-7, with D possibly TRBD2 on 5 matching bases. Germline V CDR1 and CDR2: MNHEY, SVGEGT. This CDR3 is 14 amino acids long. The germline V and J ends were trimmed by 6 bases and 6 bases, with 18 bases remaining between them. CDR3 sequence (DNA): TGTGCCAGCAGCCGACGTACAGAGGCGGGCGAGCAGTACTTC. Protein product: CASSRRTEAGEQYF.

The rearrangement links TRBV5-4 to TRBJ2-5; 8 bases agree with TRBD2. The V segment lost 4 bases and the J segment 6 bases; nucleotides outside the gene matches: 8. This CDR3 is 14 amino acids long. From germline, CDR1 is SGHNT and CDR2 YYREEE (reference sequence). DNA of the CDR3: TGTGCCAGCAGCCCCGGGGGGGCTGAAAAGACCCAGTACTTC. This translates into CASSPGGAEKTQYF.

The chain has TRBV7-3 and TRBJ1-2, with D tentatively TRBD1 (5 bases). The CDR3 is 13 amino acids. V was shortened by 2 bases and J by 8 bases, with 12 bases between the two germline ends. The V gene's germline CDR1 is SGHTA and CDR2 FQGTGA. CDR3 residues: CASSLEAGLGYTF. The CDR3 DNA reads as TGTGCCAGCAGCTTAGAGGCAGGGTTAGGCTACACCTTC.

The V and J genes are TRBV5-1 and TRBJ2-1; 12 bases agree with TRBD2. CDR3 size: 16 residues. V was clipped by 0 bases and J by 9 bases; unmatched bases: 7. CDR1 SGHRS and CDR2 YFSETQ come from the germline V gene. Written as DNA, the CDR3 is TGCGCCAGCAGCTTGGCCGCTAGCGGGGGGGCCAGTGAGCAGTTCTTC. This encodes CASSLAASGGASEQFF.

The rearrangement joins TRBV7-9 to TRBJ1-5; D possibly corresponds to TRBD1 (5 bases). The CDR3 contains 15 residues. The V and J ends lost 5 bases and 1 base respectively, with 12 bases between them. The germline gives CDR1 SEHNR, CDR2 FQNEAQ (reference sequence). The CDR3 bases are TGTGCCAGCAGCCCATCGGAGGGGAGCAATCAGCCCCAGCATTTT. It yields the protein CASSPSEGSNQPQHF.

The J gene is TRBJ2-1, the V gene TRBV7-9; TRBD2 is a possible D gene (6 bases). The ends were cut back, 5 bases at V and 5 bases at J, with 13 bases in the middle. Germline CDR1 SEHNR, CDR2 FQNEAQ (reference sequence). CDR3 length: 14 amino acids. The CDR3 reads CASSLGTANNEQFF. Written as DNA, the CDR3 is TGTGCCAGCAGCCTTGGGACTGCAAACAATGAGCAGTTCTTC. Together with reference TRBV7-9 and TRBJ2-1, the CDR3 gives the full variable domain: DTGVSQNPRHKITKRGQNVTFRCDPISEHNRLYWYRQTLGQGPEFLTYFQNEAQLEKSRLLSDRFSAERPKGSFSTLEIQRTEQGDSAMYLCASSLGTANNEQFFGPGTRLTVL.

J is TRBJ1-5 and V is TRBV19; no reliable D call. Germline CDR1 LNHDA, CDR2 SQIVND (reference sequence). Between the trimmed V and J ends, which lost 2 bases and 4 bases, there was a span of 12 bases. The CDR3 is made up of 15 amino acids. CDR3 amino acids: CASSIFPPGNQPQHF. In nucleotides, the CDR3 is TGTGCCAGTAGTATATTCCCCCCAGGAAATCAGCCCCAGCATTTT. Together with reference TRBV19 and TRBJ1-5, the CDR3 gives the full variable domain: DGGITQSPKYLFRKEGQNVTLSCEQNLNHDAMYWYRQDPGQGLRLIYYSQIVNDFQKGDIAEGYSVSREKKESFPLTVTSAQKNPTAFYLCASSIFPPGNQPQHFGDGTRLSIL.

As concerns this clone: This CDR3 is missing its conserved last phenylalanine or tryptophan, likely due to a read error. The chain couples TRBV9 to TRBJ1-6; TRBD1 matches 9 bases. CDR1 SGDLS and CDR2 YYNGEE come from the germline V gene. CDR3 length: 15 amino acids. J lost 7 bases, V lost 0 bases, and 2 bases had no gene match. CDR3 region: CASSVAGQGNSPLHL. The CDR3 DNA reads TGTGCCAGCAGCGTAGCCGGACAGGGGAATTCACCCCTCCACCTT.

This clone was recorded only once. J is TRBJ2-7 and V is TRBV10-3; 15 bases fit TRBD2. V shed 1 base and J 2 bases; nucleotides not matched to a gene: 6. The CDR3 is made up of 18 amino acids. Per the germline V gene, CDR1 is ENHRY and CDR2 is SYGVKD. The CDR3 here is CAISELGLAGGPPYEQYF. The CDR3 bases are TGTGCCATCAGTGAGTTGGGACTAGCGGGGGGACCACCCTACGAGCAGTACTTC.

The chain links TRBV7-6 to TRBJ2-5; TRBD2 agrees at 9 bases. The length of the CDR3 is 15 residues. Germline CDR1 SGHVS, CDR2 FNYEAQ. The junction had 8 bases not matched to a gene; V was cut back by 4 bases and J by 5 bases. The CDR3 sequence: CASSSTGLALETQYF. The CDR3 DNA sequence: TGTGCCAGCAGCTCGACGGGACTAGCCTTGGAGACCCAGTACTTC. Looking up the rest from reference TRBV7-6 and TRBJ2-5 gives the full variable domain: GAGVSQSPRYKVTKRGQDVALRCDPISGHVSLYWYRQALGQGPEFLTYFNYEAQQDKSGLPNDRFSAERPEGSISTLTIQRTEQRDSAMYRCASSSTGLALETQYFGPGTRLLVL.

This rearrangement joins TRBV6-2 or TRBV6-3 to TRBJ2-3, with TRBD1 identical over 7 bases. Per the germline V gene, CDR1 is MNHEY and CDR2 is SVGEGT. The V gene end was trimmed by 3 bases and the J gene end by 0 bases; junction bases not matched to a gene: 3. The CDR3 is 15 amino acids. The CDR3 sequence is CASSYGTVSTDTQYF. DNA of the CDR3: TGTGCCAGCAGTTATGGGACAGTTAGCACAGATACGCAGTATTTT.

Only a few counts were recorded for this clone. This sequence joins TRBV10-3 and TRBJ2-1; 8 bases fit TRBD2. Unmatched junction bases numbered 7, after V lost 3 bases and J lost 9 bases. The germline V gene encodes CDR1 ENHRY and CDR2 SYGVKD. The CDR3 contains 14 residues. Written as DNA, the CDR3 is TGTGCCATCAGTGATCCCGAGACTAGCGTTGAGCAGTTCTTC. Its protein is CAISDPETSVEQFF.

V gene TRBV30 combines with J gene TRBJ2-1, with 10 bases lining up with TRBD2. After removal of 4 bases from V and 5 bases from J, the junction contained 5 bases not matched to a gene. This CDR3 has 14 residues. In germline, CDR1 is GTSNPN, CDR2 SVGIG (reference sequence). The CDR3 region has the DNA TGTGCCTGGAATGAGCGGGGGGGAAACAATGAGCAGTTCTTC. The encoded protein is CAWNERGGNNEQFF. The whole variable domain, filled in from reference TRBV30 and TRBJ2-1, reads SQTIHQWPATLVQPVGSPLSLECTVEGTSNPNLYWYRQAAGRGLQLLFYSVGIGQISSEVPQNLSASRPQDRQFILSSKKLLLSDSGFYLCAWNERGGNNEQFFGPGTRLTVL.

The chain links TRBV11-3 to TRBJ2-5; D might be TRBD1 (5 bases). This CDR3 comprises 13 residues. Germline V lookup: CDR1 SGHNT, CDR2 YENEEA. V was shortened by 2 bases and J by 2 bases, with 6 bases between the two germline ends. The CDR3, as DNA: TGTGCCAGCAGCTTATCAGGGCAAGAGACCCAGTACTTC. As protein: CASSLSGQETQYF.

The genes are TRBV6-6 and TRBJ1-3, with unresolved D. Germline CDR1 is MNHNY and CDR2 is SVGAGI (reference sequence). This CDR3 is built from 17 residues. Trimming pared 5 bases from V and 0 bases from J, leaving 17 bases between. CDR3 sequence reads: CASSPDATGSSGNTIYF. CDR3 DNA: TGTGCCAGCAGTCCCGACGCGACTGGGAGCTCTGGAAACACCATATATTTT.

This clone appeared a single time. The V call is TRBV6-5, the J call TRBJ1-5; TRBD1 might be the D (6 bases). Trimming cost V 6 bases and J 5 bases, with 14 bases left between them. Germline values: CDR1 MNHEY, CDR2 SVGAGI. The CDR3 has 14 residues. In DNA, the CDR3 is TGTGCCAGCAGCCCCAGGACAGTAGATCAGCCCCAGCATTTT. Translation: CASSPRTVDQPQHF.

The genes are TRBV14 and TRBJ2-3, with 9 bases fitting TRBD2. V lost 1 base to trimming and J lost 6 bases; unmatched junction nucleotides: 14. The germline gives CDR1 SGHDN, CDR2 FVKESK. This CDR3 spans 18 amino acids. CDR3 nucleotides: TGTGCCAGCAGCCAAGCTTCCGTGCTAGCGGGGTCCGCGGATACGCAGTATTTT. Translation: CASSQASVLAGSADTQYF.

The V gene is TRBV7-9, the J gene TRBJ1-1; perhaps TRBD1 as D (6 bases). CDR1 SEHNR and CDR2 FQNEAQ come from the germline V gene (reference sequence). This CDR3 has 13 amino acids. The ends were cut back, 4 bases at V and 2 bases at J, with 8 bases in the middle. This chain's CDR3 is CASSWTENTEAFF. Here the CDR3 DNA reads TGTGCCAGCAGCTGGACAGAAAACACTGAAGCTTTCTTT. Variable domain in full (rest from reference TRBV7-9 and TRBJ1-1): DTGVSQNPRHKITKRGQNVTFRCDPISEHNRLYWYRQTLGQGPEFLTYFQNEAQLEKSRLLSDRFSAERPKGSFSTLEIQRTEQGDSAMYLCASSWTENTEAFFGQGTRLTVV.

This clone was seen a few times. The CDR3: CASSPGLSYEQYF. Here the CDR3 DNA reads TGCGCCAGCTCCCCAGGGCTATCCTACGAGCAGTACTTC. The J gene is TRBJ2-7, the V gene TRBV5-1; possibly TRBD1 for D (5 bases). The CDR3 is 13 residues long. With 7 bases removed from V and 1 base from J, the gap between germline ends came to 12 bases. Germline lookup yields CDR1 SGHRS and CDR2 YFSETQ.

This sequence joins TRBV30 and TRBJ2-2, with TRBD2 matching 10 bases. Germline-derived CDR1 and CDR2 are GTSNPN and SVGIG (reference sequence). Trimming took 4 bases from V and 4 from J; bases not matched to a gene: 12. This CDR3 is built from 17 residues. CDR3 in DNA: TGTGCCTGGATACCTAGGGGACTAGCGATCGGCACCGGGGAGCTGTTTTTT. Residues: CAWIPRGLAIGTGELFF. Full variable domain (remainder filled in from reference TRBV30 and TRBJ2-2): SQTIHQWPATLVQPVGSPLSLECTVEGTSNPNLYWYRQAAGRGLQLLFYSVGIGQISSEVPQNLSASRPQDRQFILSSKKLLLSDSGFYLCAWIPRGLAIGTGELFFGEGSRLTVL.

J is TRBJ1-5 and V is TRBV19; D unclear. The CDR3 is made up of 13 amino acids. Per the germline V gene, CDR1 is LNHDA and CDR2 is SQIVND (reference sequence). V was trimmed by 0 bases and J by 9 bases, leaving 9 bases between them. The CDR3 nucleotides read TGTGCCAGTAGTATAGAGGGAGGGAGGCCCCAGCATTTT. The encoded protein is CASSIEGGRPQHF.

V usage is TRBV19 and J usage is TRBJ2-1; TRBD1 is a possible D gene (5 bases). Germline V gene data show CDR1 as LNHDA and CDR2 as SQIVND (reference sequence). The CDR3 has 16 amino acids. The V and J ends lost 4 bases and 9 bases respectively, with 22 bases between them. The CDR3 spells CASSTGWGAVVGEQFF. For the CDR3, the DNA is TGTGCCAGTAGTACCGGGTGGGGCGCGGTGGTAGGTGAGCAGTTCTTC.

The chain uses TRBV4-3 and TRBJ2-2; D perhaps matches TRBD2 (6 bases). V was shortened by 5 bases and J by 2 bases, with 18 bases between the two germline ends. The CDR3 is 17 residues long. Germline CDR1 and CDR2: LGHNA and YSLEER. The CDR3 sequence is CASSSFIRGLNTGELFF. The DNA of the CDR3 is TGCGCCAGCAGCTCCTTCATTCGGGGACTCAACACCGGGGAGCTGTTTTTT.

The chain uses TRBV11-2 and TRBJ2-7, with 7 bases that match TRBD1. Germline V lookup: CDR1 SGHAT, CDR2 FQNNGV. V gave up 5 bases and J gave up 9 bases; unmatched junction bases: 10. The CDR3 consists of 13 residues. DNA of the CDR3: TGTGCCAGCAGCCCCTACAGGGGTCTCGGGCAGTACTTC. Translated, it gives CASSPYRGLGQYF.

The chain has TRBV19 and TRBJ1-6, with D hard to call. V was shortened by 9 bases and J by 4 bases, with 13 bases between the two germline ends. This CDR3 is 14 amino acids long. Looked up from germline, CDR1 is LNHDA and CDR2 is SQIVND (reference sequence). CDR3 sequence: CASATVPYNSPLHF. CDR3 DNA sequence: TGTGCCAGCGCCACAGTGCCATATAATTCACCCCTCCACTTT.

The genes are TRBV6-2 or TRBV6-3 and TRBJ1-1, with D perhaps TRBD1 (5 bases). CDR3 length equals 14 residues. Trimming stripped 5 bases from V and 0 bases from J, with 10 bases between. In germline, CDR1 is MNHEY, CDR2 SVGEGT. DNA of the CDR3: TGTGCCAGCAGTGTCAGGGCTATGAACACTGAAGCTTTCTTT. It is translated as CASSVRAMNTEAFF.

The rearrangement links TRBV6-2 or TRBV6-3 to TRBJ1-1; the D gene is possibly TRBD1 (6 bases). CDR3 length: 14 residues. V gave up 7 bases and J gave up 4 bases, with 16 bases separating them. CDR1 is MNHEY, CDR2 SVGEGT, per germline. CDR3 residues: CASTPGQGSTEAFF. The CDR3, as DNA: TGTGCCAGCACCCCGGGGCAGGGGTCCACTGAAGCTTTCTTT.

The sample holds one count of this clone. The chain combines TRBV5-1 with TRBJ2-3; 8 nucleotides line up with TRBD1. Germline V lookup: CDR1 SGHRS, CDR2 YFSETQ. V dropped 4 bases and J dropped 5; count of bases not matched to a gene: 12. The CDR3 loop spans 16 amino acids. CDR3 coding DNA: TGCGCCAGCAGCGCCTCGGGACAGGAGGTTGGAGATACGCAGTATTTT. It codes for CASSASGQEVGDTQYF.

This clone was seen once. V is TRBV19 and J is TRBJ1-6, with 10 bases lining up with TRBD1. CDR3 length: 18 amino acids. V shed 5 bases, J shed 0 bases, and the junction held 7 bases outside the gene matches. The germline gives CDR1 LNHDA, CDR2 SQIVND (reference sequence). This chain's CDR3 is CASSDRGRPSSYNSPLHF. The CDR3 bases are TGTGCCAGTAGTGACAGGGGGCGGCCTAGCTCCTATAATTCACCCCTCCACTTT.

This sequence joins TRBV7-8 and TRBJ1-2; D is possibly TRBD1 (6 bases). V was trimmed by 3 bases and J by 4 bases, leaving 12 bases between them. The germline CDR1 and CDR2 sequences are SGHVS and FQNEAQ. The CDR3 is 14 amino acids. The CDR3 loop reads CASSLDSNPYGYTF. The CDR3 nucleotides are TGTGCCAGCAGCTTGGACAGCAACCCCTATGGCTACACCTTC.